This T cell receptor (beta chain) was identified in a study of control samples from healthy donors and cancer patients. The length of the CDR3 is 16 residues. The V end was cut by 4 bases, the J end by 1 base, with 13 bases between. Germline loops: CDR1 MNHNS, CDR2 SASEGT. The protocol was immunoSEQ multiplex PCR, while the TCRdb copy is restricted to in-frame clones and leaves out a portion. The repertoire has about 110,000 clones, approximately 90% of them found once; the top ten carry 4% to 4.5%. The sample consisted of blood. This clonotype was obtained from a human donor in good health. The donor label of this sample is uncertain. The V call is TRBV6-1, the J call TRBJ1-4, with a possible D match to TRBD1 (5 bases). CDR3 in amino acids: CASSGSIGGTNEKLFF. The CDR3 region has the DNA TGTGCCAGCAGTGGCTCAATCGGGGGAACTAATGAAAAACTGTTTTTT.